Presented here are 27 T cell receptor beta chains from one specimen sequenced in a study of blood T cell repertoires in COVID-19 (dated by TCRdb to the early 2020s). The library was generated by the immunoSEQ multiplex PCR assay. Sourced from immuneACCESS, this table was stored by TCRdb with only in-frame sequences that have V and J called. A share of the clones is absent; for the studies checked, an unresolved V gene accounts for under half, and the remainder has no known explanation. The sample includes roughly 120,000 clones, with approximately 85% observed a single time. The ten largest clones take up 7.9% of the sample. Source material: peripheral blood. The receptors shown here come from a man between 65 and 85 years old with acute or convalescent COVID-19.

V and J are TRBV7-3 and TRBJ2-6, with TRBD2 as a possible D gene (6 bases). The CDR3 loop spans 17 amino acids. The V end was cut by 6 bases, the J end by 0 bases, with 15 bases between. Per the germline V gene, CDR1 is SGHTA and CDR2 is FQGTGA. In DNA form, the CDR3 reads TGTGCCAGCAGACGAGCGGGCAGCGCCTCTGGGGCCAACGTCCTGACTTTC. Protein product: CASRRAGSASGANVLTF.

The CDR3 loop is CASSLTGISGNTIYF. DNA of the CDR3: TGTGCCAGCAGCTTAACGGGGATCTCTGGAAACACCATATATTTT. The chain links TRBV7-6 to TRBJ1-3; the D is unclear. The CDR3 has 15 residues. Germline V CDR1 and CDR2: SGHVS, FNYEAQ. The V end lost 2 bases, the J end lost 0 bases, and 8 bases lay between the germline ends.

This clone has only one observation. The chain joins TRBV6-4 to TRBJ1-2; no firm D call. V was cut by 4 bases and J by 7 bases, with 10 bases left in between. Looked up from germline, CDR1 is MRHNA and CDR2 is SNTAGT. The CDR3 has 12 amino acids. The CDR3 sequence: CASSAGFGGYTF. CDR3 bases: TGTGCCAGCAGTGCCGGGTTCGGTGGCTACACCTTC.

This rearrangement joins TRBV30 to TRBJ1-5; no clear D. V dropped 2 bases and J dropped 1 base, with 6 bases sitting between them. The germline V gene has CDR1 GTSNPN and CDR2 SVGIG (reference sequence). There are 13 residues in the CDR3. CDR3 in DNA: TGTGCCTGGAGTTTTGGCAGCAATCAGCCCCAGCATTTT. Its protein product is CAWSFGSNQPQHF.

The chain recombines TRBV5-1 with TRBJ2-6; D remains ambiguous. V gave up 2 bases and J gave up 2 bases, with 8 bases separating them. The germline V gene encodes CDR1 SGHRS and CDR2 YFSETQ. CDR3 size: 15 residues. The CDR3 loop is CASSLVLTGANVLTF. DNA of the CDR3: TGCGCCAGCAGCTTAGTCCTAACTGGGGCCAACGTCCTGACTTTC.

In its sample, this clone was seen once. The gene calls are TRBV28 and TRBJ1-1; D remains unclear. The CDR3 has 13 residues. The V end was cut by 8 bases, the J end by 1 base, with 11 bases between. Germline assignment: CDR1 MDHEN and CDR2 SYDVKM. The CDR3 is CASSSIQNTEAFF. CDR3 nucleotide sequence: TGTGCCAGCTCCTCAATACAGAACACTGAAGCTTTCTTT.

This clone was found once. The genes are TRBV5-1 and TRBJ2-5; TRBD2 agrees at 10 bases. The CDR3 loop spans 15 amino acids. CDR1 is SGHRS, CDR2 YFSETQ, per germline. The ends lost 1 base at V and 4 bases at J; junction bases unmatched: 4. The CDR3 coding sequence is TGCGCCAGCAGCTTGAGCGGGAGGGCAGGAGAGACCCAGTACTTC. It specifies CASSLSGRAGETQYF.

The chain recombines TRBV7-3 with TRBJ2-7; 8 positions agree with TRBD1. Germline CDR1 and CDR2: SGHTA and FQGTGA. The CDR3 sequence is 16 residues long. Trimming cost V 0 bases and J 5 bases; bases outside gene matches: 9. The CDR3 region has the DNA TGTGCCAGCAGCTTAACAGGTCCAGGGGGCATGAACGAGCAGTACTTC. It yields the protein CASSLTGPGGMNEQYF.

This clone was picked up one time. The V call is TRBV7-9, the J call TRBJ2-7, with 15 bases identical to TRBD2. Germline CDR1 and CDR2: SEHNR and FQNEAQ (reference sequence). This CDR3 is built from 18 residues. The V and J ends lost 5 bases and 2 bases, in that order; junction bases with no gene match: 10. The CDR3 here is CASSLPAGLAGGPYEQYF. The CDR3 region has the DNA TGTGCCAGCAGCCTCCCTGCAGGACTAGCGGGAGGGCCCTACGAGCAGTACTTC.

The gene calls are TRBV20-1 and TRBJ1-1, with 7 bases lining up with TRBD1. The V gene end was trimmed by 6 bases and the J gene end by 11 bases; junction bases not matched to a gene: 9. CDR3 length: 11 residues. CDR1 and CDR2 from the germline V gene are DFQATT and SNEGSKA (reference sequence). As DNA, the CDR3 is TGCAGTGCCCAAACAGGGGATTTGGCTTTCTTT. Residues: CSAQTGDLAFF.

This clone was detected once. This chain uses TRBV4-2 with TRBJ2-5, with 10 bases that match TRBD2. V was pared by 0 bases and J by 1 base, with 5 bases of the junction left unmatched. The CDR3 has 17 residues. Germline values: CDR1 LGHNA, CDR2 YNFKEQ. The CDR3 here is CASSQETSGLTQETQYF. The DNA of the CDR3 is TGTGCCAGCAGCCAAGAGACTAGCGGGTTGACCCAAGAGACCCAGTACTTC.

This clone has just a few counts. The chain recombines TRBV5-5 with TRBJ2-7; no clear D gene. Germline V gene sequence: CDR1 SGHKS, CDR2 YYEKEE (reference sequence). Trimming shortened V by 1 base and J by 0 bases, and 5 bases separated the two germline ends. CDR3 size: 13 residues. CDR3 sequence: CASSLYSSYEQYF. For the CDR3, the DNA is TGTGCCAGCAGCTTGTACAGCTCCTACGAGCAGTACTTC.

The rearrangement uses TRBV28 and TRBJ1-2; 9 bases align to TRBD1. The trim removed 3 bases at V and 4 bases at J, leaving 3 bases unmatched. In germline, CDR1 is MDHEN, CDR2 SYDVKM. The CDR3 covers 14 residues. The CDR3 coding sequence is TGTGCCAGCAGTTTGGGGACAGGGAGCTATGGCTACACCTTC. It specifies CASSLGTGSYGYTF.

The chain links TRBV18 to TRBJ2-3; 7 nucleotides align to TRBD1. V gave up 3 bases and J gave up 2 bases; unmatched junction bases: 5. There are 15 residues in the CDR3. The V gene's germline CDR1 is KGHSH and CDR2 LQKENI. This chain's CDR3 is CASSPMTGYTDTQYF. The DNA for the CDR3 is TGTGCCAGCTCACCTATGACAGGGTACACAGATACGCAGTATTTT.

The V gene is TRBV5-1, the J gene TRBJ2-1; 11 positions agree with TRBD1. This CDR3 is 15 amino acids long. V trimming: 4 bases; J trimming: 3 bases; junction bases outside the gene matches: 3. In germline, CDR1 is SGHRS, CDR2 YFSETQ. The CDR3 DNA follows: TGCGCCAGCAGCCCCGGGACAGGGGGCTACAATGAGCAGTTCTTC. Translated: CASSPGTGGYNEQFF.

CDR3 sequence: CASSRQGLDQPQHF. The CDR3 DNA reads as TGTGCCAGCAGCCGACAGGGGTTGGATCAGCCCCAGCATTTT. This chain uses TRBV6-2 or TRBV6-3 with TRBJ1-5; TRBD1 matches at 8 bases. Trimming at V came to 6 bases and at J to 5 bases, leaving 6 bases not matched to a gene. This CDR3 has 14 residues. Germline V gives CDR1 MNHEY, CDR2 SVGEGT.

This clone has a handful of counts. Distinct nucleotide sequences in the sample also encode this CDR3. The chain uses TRBV5-6 and TRBJ1-5, with 7 positions matching TRBD1. V shed 5 bases and J 0 bases; nucleotides not matched to a gene: 5. The germline CDR1 and CDR2 sequences are SGHDT and YYEEEE. The CDR3 spans 15 residues. The chain's CDR3 is CASSLGQVSNQPQHF. The CDR3 DNA follows: TGTGCCAGCAGTCTCGGACAGGTTAGCAATCAGCCCCAGCATTTT. The full variable domain, with the rest looked up from reference TRBV5-6 and TRBJ1-5, is DAGVTQSPTHLIKTRGQQVTLRCSPKSGHDTVSWYQQALGQGPQFIFQYYEEEERQRGNFPDRFSGHQFPNYSSELNVNALLLGDSALYLCASSLGQVSNQPQHFGDGTRLSIL.

In this sample, this clone turned up a few times. The chain links TRBV5-1 to TRBJ2-7; 9 nucleotides agree with TRBD2. The CDR3 has 14 amino acids. In germline, CDR1 is SGHRS, CDR2 YFSETQ. With 2 bases clipped from V and 4 bases from J, the junction kept 4 bases outside the gene matches. This CDR3 is CASSFSSGKYEQYF. In nucleotides, the CDR3 is TGCGCCAGCAGCTTCTCTAGCGGGAAATACGAGCAGTACTTC.

This chain links TRBV15 with TRBJ1-1, with D perhaps TRBD1 (5 bases). This CDR3 comprises 12 residues. V lost 0 bases and J 9 bases, leaving 8 bases between the germline ends. The germline gives CDR1 LNHNV, CDR2 YYDKDF (reference sequence). CDR3 in DNA: TGTGCCACCAGCAGAGATCAGGGAAAAGCTTTCTTT. Its protein is CATSRDQGKAFF.

V is TRBV15 and J is TRBJ2-7, with D maybe TRBD1 (6 bases). The CDR3 runs to 13 residues. V was trimmed by 5 bases and J by 6 bases, leaving 14 bases between them. Germline CDR1 LNHNV, CDR2 YYDKDF (reference sequence). In nucleotides, the CDR3 is TGTGCCACCAGCCTTCAGGAAGGGGGCGAGCAGTACTTC. Translation: CATSLQEGGEQYF. The whole variable domain, remainder taken from reference TRBV15 and TRBJ2-7, is DAMVIQNPRYQVTQFGKPVTLSCSQTLNHNVMYWYQQKSSQAPKLLFHYYDKDFNNEADTPDNFQSRRPNTSFCFLDIRSPGLGDTAMYLCATSLQEGGEQYFGPGTRLTVT.

The V gene is TRBV30, the J gene TRBJ1-2; possible D gene TRBD1, 6 bases. Per germline, CDR1 GTSNPN and CDR2 SVGIG (reference sequence). V gave up 4 bases and J gave up 5 bases, with 20 bases separating them. This CDR3 spans 15 amino acids. The CDR3 spells CAWNLQGPLGYGYTF. The CDR3 DNA reads TGTGCCTGGAACCTACAGGGACCCCTTGGGTATGGCTACACCTTC. Full variable domain (outside the CDR3, taken from reference TRBV30 and TRBJ1-2): SQTIHQWPATLVQPVGSPLSLECTVEGTSNPNLYWYRQAAGRGLQLLFYSVGIGQISSEVPQNLSASRPQDRQFILSSKKLLLSDSGFYLCAWNLQGPLGYGYTFGSGTRLTVV.

The chain links TRBV18 to TRBJ1-1; D gene uncertain. V lost 4 bases to trimming and J lost 4 bases, with 13 bases between them. The germline V gene encodes CDR1 KGHSH and CDR2 LQKENI. The CDR3 has 14 residues. CDR3 coding DNA: TGTGCCAGCTCACAAGAAGGCAGGCTCACTGAAGCTTTCTTT. Amino acids: CASSQEGRLTEAFF.

This rearrangement joins TRBV6-5 to TRBJ1-6; TRBD1 aligns across 7 bases. The ends lost 6 bases at V and 7 bases at J; junction bases unmatched: 3. In germline, CDR1 is MNHEY, CDR2 SVGAGI. This CDR3 has 13 amino acids. DNA for the CDR3: TGTGCCAGCAGGGGGACAGCCAATTCACCCCTCCACTTT. This sequence encodes CASRGTANSPLHF.

The chain recombines TRBV12-3 or TRBV12-4 with TRBJ1-1, with 7 bases that match TRBD1. CDR3 length: 13 amino acids. J was trimmed by 3 bases and V by 5 bases; bases with no gene match: 3. DNA for the CDR3: TGTGCCAGCAGTCAGGGGGGACACACTGAAGCTTTCTTT. Translation gives CASSQGGHTEAFF.

J is TRBJ1-6 and V is TRBV6-5, with 7 nucleotides matching TRBD1. V shed 5 bases and J 7 bases; nucleotides not matched to a gene: 8. Germline values: CDR1 MNHEY, CDR2 SVGAGI. The CDR3 runs to 15 residues. CDR3 in amino acids: CASSIGGQDNSPLHF. The CDR3 nucleotides read TGTGCCAGCAGTATCGGAGGACAGGACAATTCACCCCTCCACTTT.

The chain uses TRBV7-9 and TRBJ1-5, with 7 bases that match TRBD1. The germline gives CDR1 SEHNR, CDR2 FQNEAQ (reference sequence). CDR3 length: 15 amino acids. V lost 5 bases and J lost 0; bases outside the gene matches: 4. CDR3 region: CASSTGTDSNQPQHF. DNA of the CDR3: TGTGCCAGCAGCACCGGGACAGATAGCAATCAGCCCCAGCATTTT. The whole variable domain, remainder taken from reference TRBV7-9 and TRBJ1-5, is DTGVSQNPRHKITKRGQNVTFRCDPISEHNRLYWYRQTLGQGPEFLTYFQNEAQLEKSRLLSDRFSAERPKGSFSTLEIQRTEQGDSAMYLCASSTGTDSNQPQHFGDGTRLSIL.

The V and J genes are TRBV28 and TRBJ2-3; the match to TRBD2 covers 7 bases. CDR3 size: 16 residues. V lost 8 bases and J lost 5; bases outside the gene matches: 16. Germline CDR1 MDHEN, CDR2 SYDVKM. The CDR3 here is CASLLGGRAGKDTQYF. Written as DNA, the CDR3 is TGTGCCAGCCTCCTGGGGGGGAGGGCCGGGAAAGATACGCAGTATTTT.